These 7 T cell receptor beta chains share one sample of origin, sequenced in a study of blood T cell repertoires in COVID-19. Clones were sequenced by immunoSEQ multiplex PCR, and TCRdb holds only the in-frame ones, with some missing. The repertoire holds more than 90,000 clones, with roughly 85% as singletons. Sequencing was performed on peripheral blood. The receptors originated from a woman in her 70s with active or convalescent COVID-19.

CDR3 in DNA: TGTGCCAGCAGCGTGGCGGGACTGACTAGCACAGATACGCAGTATTTT. Its translation is CASSVAGLTSTDTQYF. The V and J genes are TRBV9 and TRBJ2-3, with D possibly being TRBD2 (6 bases). The V and J ends lost 2 bases and 0 bases respectively, with 13 bases between them. CDR1 SGDLS and CDR2 YYNGEE come from the germline V gene. This CDR3 spans 16 amino acids.

The chain combines TRBV4-2 with TRBJ2-2, with 8 bases aligning to TRBD1. V dropped 7 bases and J dropped 4; count of bases not matched to a gene: 26. Germline-derived CDR1 and CDR2 are LGHNA and YNFKEQ. CDR3 size: 21 residues. CDR3 amino acids: CASTPPTGGRNTGVVTGELFF. Written as DNA, the CDR3 is TGTGCCAGCACCCCACCCACAGGGGGGAGGAATACGGGGGTGGTCACCGGGGAGCTGTTTTTT.

The chain combines TRBV2 with TRBJ2-2, with D tentatively TRBD2 (6 bases). Per the germline V gene, CDR1 is SNHLY and CDR2 is FYNNEI. Trimming pared 6 bases from V and 0 bases from J, leaving 11 bases between. The CDR3 covers 15 residues. For the CDR3, the DNA is TGTGCCAGCAGGAGCGGGTCAACGAACACCGGGGAGCTGTTTTTT. This sequence encodes CASRSGSTNTGELFF.

CDR3 DNA: TGTGCCAGCCAAGCCGGAGTTGCAGGGACTGGAAACACCATATATTTT. Protein product: CASQAGVAGTGNTIYF. The J gene is TRBJ1-3, the V gene TRBV9; possibly TRBD1 for D (5 bases). Germline V gives CDR1 SGDLS, CDR2 YYNGEE. This CDR3 spans 16 amino acids. V shed 7 bases and J shed 2 bases, with 19 bases lying between them.

V and J are TRBV7-6 and TRBJ2-7; D remains unclear. The CDR3 is 13 amino acids. V shed 0 bases and J shed 4 bases, with 7 bases lying between them. Looked up from germline, CDR1 is SGHVS and CDR2 is FNYEAQ. The CDR3 nucleotides are TGTGCCAGCAGCTTAGCGGAGACGTACGAGCAGTACTTC. Translation gives CASSLAETYEQYF.

The CDR3 DNA reads as TGTGCCAGCAGCCAGACAAAGGTGGCCATATATTTT. Translating it yields CASSQTKVAIYF. The chain joins TRBV28 to TRBJ1-3; D is uncertain. Trimming left V 6 bases short and J 11 bases short, with 14 bases between. Germline-derived CDR1 and CDR2 are MDHEN and SYDVKM. This CDR3 contains 12 residues.

The genes are TRBV6-5 and TRBJ2-1; the D gene is possibly TRBD1 (7 bases). Trimming took 6 bases from V and 8 from J, leaving 17 bases between them. In germline, CDR1 is MNHEY, CDR2 SVGAGI. The CDR3 runs 14 residues. The CDR3 protein is CASSSYRGGDEQFF. CDR3 nucleotide sequence: TGTGCCAGCAGCTCTTACAGGGGCGGGGATGAGCAGTTCTTC.